This T cell receptor beta chain was recorded in a study of Tregs in tolerant kidney transplant recipients. The germline V gene has CDR1 SEHNR and CDR2 FQNEAQ (reference sequence). This CDR3 region has 14 residues. V gave up 5 bases and J gave up 2 bases, with 12 bases separating them. Using immunoSEQ multiplex PCR, the repertoire was profiled, and TCRdb retains in-frame clones only, with some absent. Among 85,000 to 100,000 clones listed, approximately 93% were seen once. This clone was seen a single time. This chain connects TRBV7-9 to TRBJ2-5; D not resolved. Sequenced here: CD4+ T cells from blood, sampled before the transplant. The source is a human donor who received a combined kidney and bone marrow transplant. The CDR3 nucleotides read TGTGCCAGCAGCCCCCCCCGACAACAAGAGACCCAGTACTTC. Translation: CASSPPRQQETQYF.